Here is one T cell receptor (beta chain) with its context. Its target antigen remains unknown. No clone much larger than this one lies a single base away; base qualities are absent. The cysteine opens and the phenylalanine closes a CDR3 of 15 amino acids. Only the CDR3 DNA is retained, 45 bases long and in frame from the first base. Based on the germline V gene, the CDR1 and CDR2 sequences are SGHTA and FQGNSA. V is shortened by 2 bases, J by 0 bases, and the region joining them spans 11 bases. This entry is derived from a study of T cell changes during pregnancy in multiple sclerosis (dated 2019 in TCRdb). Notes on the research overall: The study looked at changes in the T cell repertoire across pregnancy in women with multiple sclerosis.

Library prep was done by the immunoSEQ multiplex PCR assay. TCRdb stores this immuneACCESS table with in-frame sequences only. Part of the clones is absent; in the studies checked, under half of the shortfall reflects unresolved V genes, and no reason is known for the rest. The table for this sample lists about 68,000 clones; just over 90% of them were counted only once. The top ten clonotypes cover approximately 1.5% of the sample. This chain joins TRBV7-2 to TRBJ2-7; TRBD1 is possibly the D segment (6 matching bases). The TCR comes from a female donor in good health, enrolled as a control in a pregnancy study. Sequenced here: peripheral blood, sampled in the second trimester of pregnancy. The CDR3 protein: CASSLRGSSSYEQYF. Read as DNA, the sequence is TGTGCCAGCAGCTTAAGGGGGTCCTCCTCCTACGAGCAGTACTTC.